Below are 3 T cell receptor beta chains sequenced from a single sample in a study of T cells in Graves' hyperthyroidism and ophthalmopathy. Template material for amplifying TCR beta CDR3 regions consisted of RNA transcripts. A set of HTBI primers served as the primers for a first-round RT-PCR of the TCR CDR3. TCRdb reprocessed the multiplex PCR reads with MiXCR, giving one entry per CDR3 protein. The sample holds around 700,000 distinct CDR3 sequences, around 20% seen once. Sequences were obtained from blood. The receptors stem from a woman aged 50 to 60 with Graves' hyperthyroidism that later progressed to Graves' ophthalmopathy.

This clonotype has ten or more counts. The rearrangement joins TRBV11-2 to TRBJ1-2; TRBD1 might be the D (5 bases). V was shortened by 5 bases and J by 8 bases, with 18 bases between the two germline ends. The CDR3 contains 14 residues. Germline lookup yields CDR1 SGHAT and CDR2 FQNNGV. The chain's CDR3 is CASSLGTAELGYTF. DNA for the CDR3: TGTGCCAGCAGCCTTGGGACGGCAGAGTTGGGCTACACCTTC.

The V and J genes are TRBV7-8 and TRBJ2-3; 10 bases map to TRBD1. This CDR3 is 15 amino acids long. The J segment lost 4 bases and the V segment lost 5 bases, leaving 6 bases of the junction unmatched. Germline V lookup: CDR1 SGHVS, CDR2 FQNEAQ. CDR3: CASSLRDRGPDTQYF. CDR3 nucleotide sequence: TGTGCCAGCAGCCTCCGGGACAGGGGACCAGATACGCAGTATTTT.

This clonotype was found a few times. The V call is TRBV5-4, the J call TRBJ2-2; a weak D match, TRBD1 (6 bases). CDR3 length: 15 residues. CDR1 is SGHNT, CDR2 YYREEE, per germline (reference sequence). The V end was cut by 3 bases, the J end by 0 bases, with 9 bases between. The CDR3 region has the DNA TGTGCCAGCAGCTGGGACACCTCGAACACCGGGGAGCTGTTTTTT. It encodes CASSWDTSNTGELFF.